The 18 T cell receptor beta chains in this list originate from one sample, sequenced in a study of control samples from healthy donors and cancer patients. Profiling relied on immunoSEQ multiplex PCR, and the TCRdb table lists in-frame clones only, not all of them. The sample holds around 40,000 clones, approximately 89% seen once. Sequencing input: PBMCs. The receptor set was obtained from a woman aged 40 to 50 with head and neck cancer.

The V call is TRBV2, the J call TRBJ1-1, with a possible D match to TRBD1 (5 bases). V gave up 6 bases and J gave up 8 bases, with 19 bases separating them. CDR1 SNHLY and CDR2 FYNNEI come from the germline V gene. This CDR3 region has 14 residues. In DNA form, the CDR3 reads TGTGCCAGCAGAGCACAGGAACAACTCTCAGAAGCTTTCTTT. Translated, it gives CASRAQEQLSEAFF. Looking up the rest from reference TRBV2 and TRBJ1-1 gives the full variable domain: EPEVTQTPSHQVTQMGQEVILRCVPISNHLYFYWYRQILGQKVEFLVSFYNNEISEKSEIFDDQFSVERPDGSNFTLKIRSTKLEDSAMYFCASRAQEQLSEAFFGQGTRLTVV.

This clone was seen only once. CDR3 DNA sequence: TGTGCCAGTAGTCTCAGTCGGGCTGGTTATGCCGGGGAGCTGTTTTTT. It is translated as CASSLSRAGYAGELFF. The V call is TRBV19, the J call TRBJ2-2; D remains unclear. Germline V CDR1 and CDR2: LNHDA, SQIVND (reference sequence). The CDR3 has 16 amino acids. V shed 5 bases and J shed 6 bases, with 19 bases lying between them.

The J gene is TRBJ2-7, the V gene TRBV6-5; D is perhaps TRBD1 or TRBD2 (5 bases each). Between the trimmed V and J ends, which lost 6 bases and 0 bases, there was a span of 15 bases. Germline V lookup: CDR1 MNHEY, CDR2 SVGAGI. The CDR3 length is 15 residues. The CDR3 nucleotides are TGTGCCAGCAGAAATGGGTGGGGGAGCTCCTACGAGCAGTACTTC. This encodes CASRNGWGSSYEQYF.

The chain recombines TRBV4-2 with TRBJ2-7; 12 bases are shared with TRBD2. CDR1 is LGHNA and CDR2 is YNFKEQ in the germline V gene. The CDR3 consists of 19 residues. V lost 0 bases and J lost 2; bases outside the gene matches: 11. In DNA form, the CDR3 reads TGTGCCAGCAGCCAAGATCCCAGACTAGCGGGAGCATTTCCCTACGAGCAGTACTTC. This translates into CASSQDPRLAGAFPYEQYF.

The chain employs TRBV15 and TRBJ1-5; 7 nucleotides agree with TRBD1. The CDR3 runs to 16 residues. J gave up 4 bases and V 3 bases, and 9 bases lay outside the gene matches. Germline CDR1 reads LNHNV; CDR2 reads YYDKDF (reference sequence). CDR3 sequence reads: CATSRLGQGGNQPQHF. In DNA form, the CDR3 reads TGTGCCACCAGCAGGTTGGGGCAGGGGGGGAATCAGCCCCAGCATTTT.

This chain connects TRBV6-5 to TRBJ1-5, with D perhaps TRBD1 (5 bases). The germline V gene has CDR1 MNHEY and CDR2 SVGAGI. This CDR3 contains 12 residues. V lost 5 bases and J 10 bases, leaving 12 bases between the germline ends. CDR3 loop: CASSSRDSPQHF. DNA of the CDR3: TGTGCCAGCAGTAGCCGGGACTCACCCCAGCATTTT.

This chain links TRBV3-1 (or the pseudogene TRBV3-2) with TRBJ2-1, with 10 positions matching TRBD1. Germline-derived CDR1 and CDR2 are LGHDT and YNNKEL (reference sequence). V gave up 4 bases and J gave up 9 bases; unmatched junction bases: 9. The CDR3 is made up of 15 amino acids. The CDR3 spells CASSPARQGAFEQFF. The CDR3 nucleotides are TGTGCCAGCAGCCCCGCCCGACAGGGGGCCTTTGAGCAGTTCTTC.

This clone was seen just once. The chain is built from TRBV21-1 and TRBJ1-1. TRBV21-1 constitutes a pseudogene. This CDR3 contains 13 residues. The chain's CDR3 is CASSRTVNTEAFF. For the CDR3, the DNA is TGTGCCAGCAGCAGAACGGTGAACACTGAAGCTTTCTTT.

The chain joins TRBV5-1 to TRBJ1-4; D is perhaps TRBD1 (6 bases). Germline V CDR1 and CDR2: SGHRS, YFSETQ. The germline V and J ends were trimmed by 4 bases and 6 bases, with 10 bases remaining between them. CDR3 size: 13 residues. CDR3 in DNA: TGCGCCAGCAGCGGAGGGGGAGATGAAAAACTGTTTTTT. The encoded protein is CASSGGGDEKLFF.

This chain links TRBV5-1 with TRBJ1-3; D is ambiguous. Germline V gene data show CDR1 as SGHRS and CDR2 as YFSETQ. This CDR3 contains 16 residues. The germline V and J ends were trimmed by 0 bases and 0 bases, with 10 bases remaining between them. DNA of the CDR3: TGCGCCAGCAGCTTGGGGGGTCTGCCCTCTGGAAACACCATATATTTT. It encodes CASSLGGLPSGNTIYF.

V gene TRBV27 combines with J gene TRBJ1-6; D might be TRBD1 (6 bases). Trimming pared 5 bases from V and 4 bases from J, leaving 15 bases between. From germline, CDR1 is MNHEY and CDR2 SMNVEV (reference sequence). The CDR3 has 16 amino acids. CDR3 coding DNA: TGTGCCAGCAGTCCCCAGACAGGAGATTATAATTCACCCCTCCACTTT. This gives the protein CASSPQTGDYNSPLHF.

A single count supports this clone. DNA for the CDR3: TGTGCCATCAGTGGGACAGGGGAATATGGAGCTTTCTTT. The encoded protein is CAISGTGEYGAFF. The chain joins TRBV10-3 to TRBJ1-1, with TRBD1 matching over 9 bases. CDR1 is ENHRY and CDR2 is SYGVKD in the germline V gene. The ends lost 4 bases at V and 10 bases at J; junction bases unmatched: 7. CDR3 length equals 13 residues.

This rearrangement joins TRBV4-2 to TRBJ2-2; D remains ambiguous. Germline V CDR1 and CDR2: LGHNA, YNFKEQ. V was pared by 4 bases and J by 5 bases, with 8 bases between. The CDR3 runs to 13 residues. This chain's CDR3 is CASSLTTTGELFF. CDR3 nucleotides: TGTGCCAGCAGCCTTACGACTACCGGGGAGCTGTTTTTT.

In this sample, this clone turned up a few times. V gene TRBV4-2 combines with J gene TRBJ2-6; no clear D gene. The V gene's germline CDR1 is LGHNA and CDR2 YNFKEQ. The CDR3 is made up of 15 amino acids. Trimming took 0 bases from V and 0 from J, leaving 3 bases between them. The CDR3 nucleotides read TGTGCCAGCAGCCAAGACGGCTCTGGGGCCAACGTCCTGACTTTC. It codes for CASSQDGSGANVLTF.

This clone was detected a few times. The gene calls are TRBV2 and TRBJ2-2, with 8 bases identical to TRBD2. The trim removed 5 bases at V and 1 base at J, leaving 3 bases unmatched. Looked up from germline, CDR1 is SNHLY and CDR2 is FYNNEI. The CDR3 totals 15 residues. The CDR3 sequence: CASSRGLGNTGELFF. The CDR3 nucleotides read TGTGCCAGCAGTAGGGGACTAGGGAACACCGGGGAGCTGTTTTTT.

The chain combines TRBV27 with TRBJ1-1; no reliable D call. The germline CDR1 and CDR2 sequences are MNHEY and SMNVEV (reference sequence). Trimming cost V 6 bases and J 1 base, with 12 bases left between them. The CDR3 runs 14 residues. The CDR3 bases are TGTGCCAGCAGCGATCCCGGGAGGAACACTGAAGCTTTCTTT. It is translated as CASSDPGRNTEAFF.

V and J are TRBV3-1 (or the pseudogene TRBV3-2) and TRBJ2-3; the D gene is possibly TRBD2 (5 bases). The CDR3 sequence is 13 residues long. V was shortened by 4 bases and J by 7 bases, with 12 bases between the two germline ends. In germline, CDR1 is LGHDT, CDR2 YNNKEL (reference sequence). The CDR3 sequence is CASSPLAVHTQYF. In nucleotides, the CDR3 is TGTGCCAGCAGCCCCCTAGCTGTCCATACGCAGTATTTT.

This clone appeared once. This chain uses TRBV18 with TRBJ2-2; 7 nucleotides line up with TRBD2. Losses at the gene ends were 4 bases for V and 2 bases for J; bases not matched to a gene: 1. Germline V gene lookup returns CDR1 KGHSH and CDR2 LQKENI. This CDR3 has 14 residues. The chain's CDR3 is CASSRDYNTGELFF. DNA for the CDR3: TGTGCCAGCTCACGGGACTACAACACCGGGGAGCTGTTTTTT.